This T cell receptor (beta chain) was recorded in a study of CD8 T cells in Susac syndrome. This clonotype appeared once. With 2 bases clipped from V and 4 bases from J, the junction kept 5 bases outside the gene matches. The germline V gene has CDR1 DFQATT and CDR2 SNEGSKA (reference sequence). The CDR3 is 14 residues long. CD8+ and CD4+ T cells were negatively isolated; TEMRA cells were FACS-enriched. RNA was extracted with the RNeasy kit, and a quantity of about 0.45 to 1 ug was reverse transcribed using random hexamers. MiXCR, run by TCRdb on the immunoSEQ multiplex PCR reads, gives a single entry per CDR3 protein. The data show over 100,000 distinct CDR3 sequences, roughly 90% seen once.

This clonotype was sampled from a human donor in good health. Sequences were obtained from CD8+ T cells from PBMCs. V usage is TRBV20-1 and J usage is TRBJ1-2; TRBD1 matches at 9 bases. The CDR3 here is CSARPRTGAYGYTF. The DNA of the CDR3 is TGCAGTGCTAGACCCAGGACAGGGGCCTATGGCTACACCTTC.